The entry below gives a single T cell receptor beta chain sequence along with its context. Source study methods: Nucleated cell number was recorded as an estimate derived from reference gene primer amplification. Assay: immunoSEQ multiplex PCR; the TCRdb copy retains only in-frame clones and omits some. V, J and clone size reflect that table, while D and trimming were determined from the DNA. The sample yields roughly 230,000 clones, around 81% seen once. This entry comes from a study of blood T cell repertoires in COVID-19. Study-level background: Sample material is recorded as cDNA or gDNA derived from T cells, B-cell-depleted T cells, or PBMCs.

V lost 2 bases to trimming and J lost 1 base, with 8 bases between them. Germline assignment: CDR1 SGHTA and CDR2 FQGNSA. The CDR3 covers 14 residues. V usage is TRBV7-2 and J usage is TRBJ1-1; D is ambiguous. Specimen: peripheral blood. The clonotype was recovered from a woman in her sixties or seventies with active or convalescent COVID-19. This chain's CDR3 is CASSLPHGNTEAFF. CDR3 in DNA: TGTGCCAGCAGCTTACCCCACGGGAACACTGAAGCTTTCTTT.